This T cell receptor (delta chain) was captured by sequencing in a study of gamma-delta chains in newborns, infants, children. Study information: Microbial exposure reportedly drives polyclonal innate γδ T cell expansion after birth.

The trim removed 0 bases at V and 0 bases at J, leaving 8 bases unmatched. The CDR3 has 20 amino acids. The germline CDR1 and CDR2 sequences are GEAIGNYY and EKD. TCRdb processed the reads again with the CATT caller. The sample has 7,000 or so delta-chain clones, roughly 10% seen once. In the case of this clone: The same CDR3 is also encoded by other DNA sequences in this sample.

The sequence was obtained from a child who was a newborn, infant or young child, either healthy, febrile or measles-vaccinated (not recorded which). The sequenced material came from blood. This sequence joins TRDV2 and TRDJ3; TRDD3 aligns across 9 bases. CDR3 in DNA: TGTGCCTGTGACACCGGCTGGGGGATCCATAGCTCCTGGGACACCCGACAGATGTTTTTC. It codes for CACDTGWGIHSSWDTRQMFF.